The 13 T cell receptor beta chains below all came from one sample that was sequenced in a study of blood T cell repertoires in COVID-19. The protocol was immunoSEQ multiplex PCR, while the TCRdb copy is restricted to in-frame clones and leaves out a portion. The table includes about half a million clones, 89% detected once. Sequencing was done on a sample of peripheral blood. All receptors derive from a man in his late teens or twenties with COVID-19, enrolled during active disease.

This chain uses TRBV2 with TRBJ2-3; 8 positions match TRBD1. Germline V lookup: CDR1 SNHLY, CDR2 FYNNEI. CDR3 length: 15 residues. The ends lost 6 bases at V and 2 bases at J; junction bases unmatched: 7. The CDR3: CASRGDRWSTDTQYF. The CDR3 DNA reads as TGTGCCAGCAGAGGGGACAGGTGGTCCACAGATACGCAGTATTTT.

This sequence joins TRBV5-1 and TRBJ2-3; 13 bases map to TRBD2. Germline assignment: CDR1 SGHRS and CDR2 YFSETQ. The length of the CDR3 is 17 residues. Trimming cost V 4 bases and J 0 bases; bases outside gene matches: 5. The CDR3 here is CASSPGTSGDSTDTQYF. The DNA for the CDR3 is TGCGCCAGCAGCCCGGGGACTAGCGGGGACAGCACAGATACGCAGTATTTT.

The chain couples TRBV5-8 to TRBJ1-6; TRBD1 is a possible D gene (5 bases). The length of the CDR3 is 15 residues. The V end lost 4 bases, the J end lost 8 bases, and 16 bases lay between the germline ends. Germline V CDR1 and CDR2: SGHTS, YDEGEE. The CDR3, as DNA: TGTGCCAGCAGCCTCATCACAGGTTATCATTCACCCCTCCACTTT. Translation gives CASSLITGYHSPLHF.

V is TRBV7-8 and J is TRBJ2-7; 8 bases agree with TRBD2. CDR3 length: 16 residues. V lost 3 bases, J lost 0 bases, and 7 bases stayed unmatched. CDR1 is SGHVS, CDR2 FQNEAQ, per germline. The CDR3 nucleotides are TGTGCCAGCAGCTTGGGTACTAGCGGAGCCTCCTACGAGCAGTACTTC. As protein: CASSLGTSGASYEQYF.

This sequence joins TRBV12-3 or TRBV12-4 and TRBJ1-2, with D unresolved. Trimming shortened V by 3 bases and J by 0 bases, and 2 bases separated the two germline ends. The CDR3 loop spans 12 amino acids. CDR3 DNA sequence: TGTGCCAGCAGTTTCTCTAACTATGGCTACACCTTC. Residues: CASSFSNYGYTF.

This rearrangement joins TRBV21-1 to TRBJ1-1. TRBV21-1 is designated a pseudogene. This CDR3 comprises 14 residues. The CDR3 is CASSLSIQNTEAFF. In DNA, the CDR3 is TGTGCCAGCAGCCTATCCATTCAGAACACTGAAGCTTTCTTT.

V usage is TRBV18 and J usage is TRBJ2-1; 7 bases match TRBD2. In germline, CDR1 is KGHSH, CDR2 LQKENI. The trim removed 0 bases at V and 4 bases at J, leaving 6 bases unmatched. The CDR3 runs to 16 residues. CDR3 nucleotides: TGTGCCAGCTCACCACCAGGCGGGGGACGATACAATGAGCAGTTCTTC. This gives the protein CASSPPGGGRYNEQFF.

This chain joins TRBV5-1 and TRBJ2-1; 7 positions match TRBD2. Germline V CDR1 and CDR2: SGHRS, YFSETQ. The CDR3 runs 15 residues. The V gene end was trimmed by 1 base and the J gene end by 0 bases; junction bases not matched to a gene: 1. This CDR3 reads CASSLIAGSYNEQFF. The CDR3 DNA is TGCGCCAGCAGCTTGATAGCGGGCTCCTACAATGAGCAGTTCTTC.

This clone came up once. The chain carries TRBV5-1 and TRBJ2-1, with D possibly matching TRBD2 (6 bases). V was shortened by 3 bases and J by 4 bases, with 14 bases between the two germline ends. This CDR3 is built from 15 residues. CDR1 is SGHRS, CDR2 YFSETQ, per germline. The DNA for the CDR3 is TGCGCCAGCAGCTCGGGACTCGCTACGTACAATGAGCAGTTCTTC. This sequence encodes CASSSGLATYNEQFF.

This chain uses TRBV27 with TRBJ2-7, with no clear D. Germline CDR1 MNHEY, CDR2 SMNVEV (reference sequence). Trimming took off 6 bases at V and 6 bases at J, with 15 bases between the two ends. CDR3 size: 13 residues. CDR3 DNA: TGTGCCAGCAGCCATAATACCGGCGGCGAGCAGTACTTC. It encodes CASSHNTGGEQYF.

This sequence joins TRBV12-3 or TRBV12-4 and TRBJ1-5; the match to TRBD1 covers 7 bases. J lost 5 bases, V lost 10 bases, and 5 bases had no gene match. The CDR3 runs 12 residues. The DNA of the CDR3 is TGTGCCACCTCCAGGGGGGATCAGCCCCAGCATTTT. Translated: CATSRGDQPQHF.

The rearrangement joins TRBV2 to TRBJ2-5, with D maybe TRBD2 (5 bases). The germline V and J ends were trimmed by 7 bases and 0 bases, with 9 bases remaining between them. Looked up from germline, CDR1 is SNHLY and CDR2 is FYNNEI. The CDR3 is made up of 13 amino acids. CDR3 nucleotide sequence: TGTGCCAGCACAGGCGGGCACCAAGAGACCCAGTACTTC. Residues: CASTGGHQETQYF.

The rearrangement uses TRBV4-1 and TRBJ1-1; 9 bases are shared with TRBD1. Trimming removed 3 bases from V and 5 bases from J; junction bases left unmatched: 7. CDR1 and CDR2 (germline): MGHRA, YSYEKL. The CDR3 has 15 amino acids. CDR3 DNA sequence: TGCGCCAGCAGCCAGGACAGGGGAACGAGGACTGAAGCTTTCTTT. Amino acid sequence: CASSQDRGTRTEAFF.